One and the same sample provided the 29 T cell receptor beta chains below, sequenced in a study of T cell changes during pregnancy in multiple sclerosis. TCRdb's copy holds only in-frame clones and misses some; the assay was immunoSEQ multiplex PCR. This sample has more than 35,000 clones, with approximately 91% found just once. The source material was CD4+ T cells from peripheral blood mononuclear cells, sampled in the third trimester of pregnancy. The receptors were gathered from a female donor in good health, enrolled as a control in a pregnancy study.

This sequence joins TRBV30 and TRBJ1-5; D unclear. Germline values: CDR1 GTSNPN, CDR2 SVGIG (reference sequence). V was trimmed by 2 bases and J by 0 bases, leaving 8 bases between them. This CDR3 spans 14 amino acids. The CDR3 reads CAWSPHTSNQPQHF. CDR3 DNA sequence: TGTGCCTGGAGTCCTCACACTAGCAATCAGCCCCAGCATTTT.

This clone appeared a single time. CDR3 coding DNA: TGTGCCACCGGTAGCCCCCCTGGACTAGCGGGAGAGGAGACCCAGTACTTC. Amino acid sequence: CATGSPPGLAGEETQYF. The genes are TRBV10-3 and TRBJ2-5, with 13 bases matching TRBD2. This CDR3 region has 17 residues. The V and J ends lost 10 bases and 5 bases, in that order; junction bases with no gene match: 16. Germline CDR1 reads ENHRY; CDR2 reads SYGVKD.

The chain recombines TRBV27 with TRBJ1-6; D may be TRBD1 (6 bases). Germline CDR1 MNHEY, CDR2 SMNVEV (reference sequence). V shed 8 bases and J shed 5 bases, with 13 bases lying between them. The CDR3 contains 14 residues. The CDR3 DNA is TGTGCCAGCGGAAGGACAGAAGATAATTCACCCCTCCACTTT. This encodes CASGRTEDNSPLHF.

This chain links TRBV5-1 with TRBJ2-5, with D possibly matching TRBD1 (6 bases). This CDR3 is built from 14 residues. V was cut by 8 bases and J by 1 base, with 15 bases left in between. Germline lookup yields CDR1 SGHRS and CDR2 YFSETQ. CDR3 residues: CASRGGSPQETQYF. The CDR3 coding sequence is TGCGCCAGTCGAGGGGGATCGCCCCAAGAGACCCAGTACTTC.

The chain joins TRBV7-2 to TRBJ2-7; 13 bases map to TRBD2. After removal of 5 bases from V and 4 bases from J, the junction contained 8 bases not matched to a gene. Germline V CDR1 and CDR2: SGHTA, FQGNSA. The CDR3 is made up of 16 amino acids. CDR3 bases: TGTGCCAGCAGCCCCCGACTAGCGGGAGGTCTTTACGAGCAGTACTTC. It translates to CASSPRLAGGLYEQYF. Using reference TRBV7-2 and TRBJ2-7 for the parts outside the CDR3, the full variable domain is GAGVSQSPSNKVTEKGKDVELRCDPISGHTALYWYRQSLGQGLEFLIYFQGNSAPDKSGLPSDRFSAERTGGSVSTLTIQRTQQEDSAVYLCASSPRLAGGLYEQYFGPGTRLTVT.

The gene calls are TRBV7-9 and TRBJ2-7; D perhaps matches TRBD1 (6 bases). The CDR3 totals 14 residues. Trimming left V 3 bases short and J 3 bases short, with 12 bases between. Germline V gives CDR1 SEHNR, CDR2 FQNEAQ (reference sequence). The CDR3 spells CASSLGTGIYEQYF. The CDR3 DNA follows: TGTGCCAGCAGCTTGGGTACAGGGATCTACGAGCAGTACTTC.

The table lists this clone with a count of one. V is TRBV7-9 and J is TRBJ1-2; 7 bases map to TRBD1. Germline CDR1 reads SEHNR; CDR2 reads FQNEAQ (reference sequence). The CDR3 runs 17 residues. Trimming cost V 2 bases and J 4 bases; bases outside gene matches: 13. CDR3 amino acids: CASSLRDSRLQGYGYTF. In nucleotides, the CDR3 is TGTGCCAGCAGCTTAAGGGACAGCCGCTTGCAAGGCTATGGCTACACCTTC.

The J gene is TRBJ2-5, the V gene TRBV19; a weak D match, TRBD1 (5 bases). From germline, CDR1 is LNHDA and CDR2 SQIVND (reference sequence). V was clipped by 5 bases and J by 7 bases, with 17 bases between them. The CDR3 contains 14 residues. In DNA, the CDR3 is TGTGCCAGTAGTCCTGGTCGGTGGGGCGCGACCCAGTACTTC. This translates into CASSPGRWGATQYF.

This chain connects TRBV14 to TRBJ2-2; a possible D gene is TRBD2 (5 bases). CDR3 length equals 14 residues. V was trimmed by 4 bases and J by 7 bases, leaving 13 bases between them. Germline-derived CDR1 and CDR2 are SGHDN and FVKESK. In DNA, the CDR3 is TGTGCCAGCAGCCCGAGAACCGCGGGCGGGGAGCTGTTTTTT. Protein: CASSPRTAGGELFF. The whole variable domain, remainder taken from reference TRBV14 and TRBJ2-2, is EAGVTQFPSHSVIEKGQTVTLRCDPISGHDNLYWYRRVMGKEIKFLLHFVKESKQDESGMPNNRFLAERTGGTYSTLKVQPAELEDSGVYFCASSPRTAGGELFFGEGSRLTVL.

The J gene is TRBJ1-1, the V gene TRBV7-9; TRBD1 matches 8 bases. The CDR3 is 16 residues long. V lost 5 bases and J lost 1; bases outside the gene matches: 9. Germline loops: CDR1 SEHNR, CDR2 FQNEAQ (reference sequence). The CDR3 DNA follows: TGTGCCAGCAGCCGATGGACAGGGCGGGGGAACACTGAAGCTTTCTTT. Encoded protein: CASSRWTGRGNTEAFF.

This clone was recorded only once. This chain connects TRBV7-2 to TRBJ2-5, with 8 bases aligning to TRBD1. The CDR3 runs to 16 residues. V was pared by 4 bases and J by 4 bases, with 11 bases of the junction left unmatched. Germline V lookup: CDR1 SGHTA, CDR2 FQGNSA. This CDR3 reads CASSSALSQGAETQYF. The CDR3 bases are TGTGCCAGCAGCTCCGCGCTCAGTCAGGGGGCAGAGACCCAGTACTTC.

J is TRBJ2-1 and V is TRBV11-1; 10 nucleotides align to TRBD2. Germline V lookup: CDR1 SGHAT, CDR2 FQDESV (reference sequence). The CDR3 runs 14 residues. J lost 7 bases, V lost 6 bases, and 6 bases had no gene match. The CDR3 loop reads CASSLGLAENEQFF. For the CDR3, the DNA is TGTGCCAGCAGTCTCGGACTAGCGGAGAATGAGCAGTTCTTC. The full variable domain, in which reference TRBV11-1 and TRBJ2-1 provide the parts outside the CDR3, is EAEVAQSPRYKITEKSQAVAFWCDPISGHATLYWYRQILGQGPELLVQFQDESVVDDSQLPKDRFSAERLKGVDSTLKIQPAELGDSAMYLCASSLGLAENEQFFGPGTRLTVL.

This clone was picked up one time. This chain connects TRBV28 to TRBJ2-3; maybe TRBD2 (6 bases). V shed 5 bases and J shed 1 base, with 16 bases lying between them. The CDR3 sequence is 16 residues long. CDR1 and CDR2 (germline): MDHEN, SYDVKM. CDR3 sequence (DNA): TGTGCCAGCAGTGGCCCGACTAGATGGGGCACAGATACGCAGTATTTT. This sequence encodes CASSGPTRWGTDTQYF.

The chain combines TRBV7-2 with TRBJ2-3; tentative D call: TRBD1 (6 bases). CDR1 is SGHTA, CDR2 FQGNSA, per germline. The CDR3 runs 15 residues. The ends were cut back, 1 base at V and 1 base at J, with 9 bases in the middle. The CDR3 bases are TGTGCCAGCAGCTTAGGGGGGCAGGGCACAGATACGCAGTATTTT. It specifies CASSLGGQGTDTQYF.

The rearrangement joins TRBV7-2 to TRBJ2-2; 10 bases align to TRBD2. V was clipped by 2 bases and J by 5 bases; unmatched bases: 5. CDR3 size: 16 residues. The germline CDR1 and CDR2 sequences are SGHTA and FQGNSA. The CDR3 loop is CASSLFLLAGTGELFF. The CDR3 coding sequence is TGTGCCAGCAGCTTATTTTTACTAGCGGGGACCGGGGAGCTGTTTTTT.

The chain employs TRBV10-3 and TRBJ2-1; tentative D call: TRBD1 (6 bases). V was pared by 11 bases and J by 5 bases, with 16 bases between. The CDR3 runs 13 residues. Per the germline V gene, CDR1 is ENHRY and CDR2 is SYGVKD. CDR3 sequence: CASSGQTDNEQFF. In nucleotides, the CDR3 is TGTGCCTCCTCCGGACAGACGGACAATGAGCAGTTCTTC.

This chain connects TRBV5-1 to TRBJ2-3, with 12 bases aligning to TRBD2. V lost 1 base and J lost 6; bases outside the gene matches: 12. In germline, CDR1 is SGHRS, CDR2 YFSETQ. The CDR3 length is 18 residues. The CDR3 nucleotides are TGCGCCAGCAGCTTGTATGGGCTAGCGGGAGGGACGAGGGATACGCAGTATTTT. Translating gives CASSLYGLAGGTRDTQYF.

The J gene is TRBJ1-2, the V gene TRBV30; D is undetermined. The CDR3 extends over 12 amino acids. The germline V and J ends were trimmed by 7 bases and 1 base, with 10 bases remaining between them. In germline, CDR1 is GTSNPN, CDR2 SVGIG (reference sequence). CDR3: CASTEGNYGYTF. Here the CDR3 DNA reads TGTGCCTCGACCGAGGGTAACTATGGCTACACCTTC.

The chain carries TRBV7-3 and TRBJ2-1; tentatively, D is TRBD2 (6 bases). The CDR3 covers 14 residues. V was shortened by 6 bases and J by 4 bases, with 13 bases between the two germline ends. Germline V gene lookup returns CDR1 SGHTA and CDR2 FQGTGA. The CDR3 sequence is CASSRGTLYNEQFF. The CDR3 DNA follows: TGTGCCAGCAGTCGGGGGACCCTATACAATGAGCAGTTCTTC.

V and J are TRBV19 and TRBJ2-6; the D is unclear. This CDR3 comprises 17 residues. Germline V gene lookup returns CDR1 LNHDA and CDR2 SQIVND (reference sequence). V gave up 0 bases and J gave up 0 bases, with 9 bases separating them. CDR3 coding DNA: TGTGCCAGTAGTATAGATCTAAGGAGCTCTGGGGCCAACGTCCTGACTTTC. This codes for CASSIDLRSSGANVLTF.

The chain links TRBV7-8 to TRBJ1-5, with a weak D call TRBD1 (5 bases). Per germline, CDR1 SGHVS and CDR2 FQNEAQ. The germline V and J ends were trimmed by 1 base and 5 bases, with 21 bases remaining between them. The CDR3 loop spans 18 amino acids. The CDR3 loop reads CASSLGGLVGGRDQPQHF. In DNA form, the CDR3 reads TGTGCCAGCAGCTTAGGGGGTTTGGTGGGGGGGAGGGATCAGCCCCAGCATTTT.

V is TRBV11-2 and J is TRBJ1-2; 7 bases agree with TRBD1. V lost 8 bases and J lost 8; bases outside the gene matches: 8. Germline assignment: CDR1 SGHAT and CDR2 FQNNGV. This CDR3 region has 12 residues. CDR3: CASGWTGRGYTF. CDR3 in DNA: TGTGCCAGCGGCTGGACAGGCCGGGGCTACACCTTC.

CDR3 amino acids: CAWSVTGHGYTF. The CDR3 coding sequence is TGTGCCTGGAGTGTAACAGGGCATGGCTACACCTTC. This sequence joins TRBV30 and TRBJ1-2, with a weak D call TRBD1 (6 bases). The CDR3 is made up of 12 amino acids. V was cut by 0 bases and J by 6 bases, with 8 bases left in between. The V gene's germline CDR1 is GTSNPN and CDR2 SVGIG (reference sequence).

The V call is TRBV5-6, the J call TRBJ2-7, with D possibly matching TRBD1 (7 bases). This CDR3 spans 13 amino acids. In germline, CDR1 is SGHDT, CDR2 YYEEEE. The V end lost 0 bases, the J end lost 6 bases, and 10 bases lay between the germline ends. Here the CDR3 reads CASSLGRGVEQYF. The CDR3 DNA sequence: TGTGCCAGCAGCTTGGGCAGGGGGGTCGAGCAGTACTTC.

The chain links TRBV11-2 to TRBJ2-1; D is possibly TRBD1 (5 bases). Germline lookup yields CDR1 SGHAT and CDR2 FQNNGV. Trimming took off 6 bases at V and 3 bases at J, with 15 bases between the two ends. This CDR3 region has 15 residues. CDR3 nucleotide sequence: TGTGCCAGCAGTCACAGGACCCTTAACTACAATGAGCAGTTCTTC. As protein: CASSHRTLNYNEQFF.

This clone was picked up one time. This rearrangement joins TRBV5-1 to TRBJ1-4; D gene unclear. V lost 3 bases, J lost 0 bases, and 30 bases lay in between. Germline V gene sequence: CDR1 SGHRS, CDR2 YFSETQ. This CDR3 region has 22 residues. Written as DNA, the CDR3 is TGCGCCAGCAGCTCGCCGAGGGCGGACCTTGCCCTCCTACATACAACTAATGAAAAACTGTTTTTT. It specifies CASSSPRADLALLHTTNEKLFF.

CDR3 in amino acids: CASRGGQSKNIQYF. In DNA form, the CDR3 reads TGTGCCAGCAGGGGGGGACAGTCCAAAAACATTCAGTACTTC. V is TRBV6-5 and J is TRBJ2-4; TRBD1 is a possible D gene (7 bases). Between the trimmed V and J ends, which lost 6 bases and 2 bases, there was a span of 11 bases. This CDR3 comprises 14 residues. Per germline, CDR1 MNHEY and CDR2 SVGAGI.

This clone was seen a single time. The J gene is TRBJ1-1, the V gene TRBV25-1, with D perhaps matching TRBD1 (6 bases). The CDR3 is made up of 15 amino acids. Between the trimmed V and J ends, which lost 6 bases and 1 base, there was a span of 15 bases. The germline CDR1 and CDR2 sequences are MGHDK and SYGVNS. CDR3 sequence reads: CASRPGQLRNTEAFF. The CDR3 DNA follows: TGTGCCAGCAGGCCAGGACAGTTAAGGAACACTGAAGCTTTCTTT.

The chain links TRBV15 to TRBJ2-3; no firm D call. CDR1 LNHNV and CDR2 YYDKDF come from the germline V gene (reference sequence). The CDR3 contains 11 residues. Trimming left V 0 bases short and J 8 bases short, with 3 bases between. Written as DNA, the CDR3 is TGTGCCACCAGCAGAGATCTTACGCAGTATTTT. Translation: CATSRDLTQYF.